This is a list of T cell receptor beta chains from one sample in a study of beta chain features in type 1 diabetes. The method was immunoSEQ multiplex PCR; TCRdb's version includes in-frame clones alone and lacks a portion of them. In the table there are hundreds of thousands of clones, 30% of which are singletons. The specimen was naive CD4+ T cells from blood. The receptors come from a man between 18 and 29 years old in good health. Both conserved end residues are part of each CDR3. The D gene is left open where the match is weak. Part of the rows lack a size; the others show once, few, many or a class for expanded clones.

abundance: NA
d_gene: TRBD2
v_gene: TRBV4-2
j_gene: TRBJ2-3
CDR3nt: TGTGCCAGCAGCCAGTTTTCGCGGGAGGGGACGCAGTATTTT
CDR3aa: CASSQFSREGTQYF

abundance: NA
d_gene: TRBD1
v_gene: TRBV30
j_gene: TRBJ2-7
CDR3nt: TGTGCCTGGAGGAGGACAGGTTGGAACTACGAGCAGTACTTC
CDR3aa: CAWRRTGWNYEQYF

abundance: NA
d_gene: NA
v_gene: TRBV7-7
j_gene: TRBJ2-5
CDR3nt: TGTGCCAGCAGCTTAGGGTACCAAGAGACCCAGTACTTC
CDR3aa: CASSLGYQETQYF

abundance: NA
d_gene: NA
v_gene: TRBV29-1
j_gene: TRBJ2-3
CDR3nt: TGCAGCGTTGAGGGGTGGAGCACAGATACGCAGTATTTT
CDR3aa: CSVEGWSTDTQYF

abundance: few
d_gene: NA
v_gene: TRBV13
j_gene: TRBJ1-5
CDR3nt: TGTGCCAGCAGCTTCTCCGGGACACGCAATCAGCCCCAGCATTTT
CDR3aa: CASSFSGTRNQPQHF

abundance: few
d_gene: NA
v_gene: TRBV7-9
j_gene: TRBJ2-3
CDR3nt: TGTGCCAGCAGCTTATTAGAGAGGGCAGATACGCAGTATTTT
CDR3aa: CASSLLERADTQYF

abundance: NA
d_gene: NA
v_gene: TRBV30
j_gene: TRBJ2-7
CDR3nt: TGTGCCTGGAGCCCCCTGGGATACGAGCAGTACTTC
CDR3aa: CAWSPLGYEQYF

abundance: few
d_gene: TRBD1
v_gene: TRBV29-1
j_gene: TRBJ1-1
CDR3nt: TGCAGCGTTGACAGGGGGCAAAGCACTGAAGCTTTCTTT
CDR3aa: CSVDRGQSTEAFF

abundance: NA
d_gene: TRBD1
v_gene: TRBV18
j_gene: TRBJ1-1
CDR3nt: TGTGCCAGCTCACTCGGGACAGGGGTCACTGAAGCTTTCTTT
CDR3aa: CASSLGTGVTEAFF

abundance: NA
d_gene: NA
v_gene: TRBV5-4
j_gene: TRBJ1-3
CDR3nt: TGTGCCAGCAGCTTACAGGGACTCTCTGGAAACACCATATATTTT
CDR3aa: CASSLQGLSGNTIYF

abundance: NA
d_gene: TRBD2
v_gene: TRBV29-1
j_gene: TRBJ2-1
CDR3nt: TGCAGCGCACCCGGGGCGAGACTAGCGGCAAACTACAATGAGCAGTTCTTC
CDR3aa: CSAPGARLAANYNEQFF

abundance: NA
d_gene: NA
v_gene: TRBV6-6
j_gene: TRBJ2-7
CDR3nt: TGTGCCAGCAGAGGACAGACCTACGAGCAGTACTTC
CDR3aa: CASRGQTYEQYF

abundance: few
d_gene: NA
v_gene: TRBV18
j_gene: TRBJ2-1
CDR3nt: TGTGCCAGCTCACCCTCCTTGTCGGCTGATGAGCAGTTCTTC
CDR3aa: CASSPSLSADEQFF

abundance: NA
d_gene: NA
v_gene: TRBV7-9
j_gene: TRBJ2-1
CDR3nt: TGTGCCAGCGGCTTCGAGAGGTCCTACAATGAGCAGTTCTTC
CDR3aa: CASGFERSYNEQFF

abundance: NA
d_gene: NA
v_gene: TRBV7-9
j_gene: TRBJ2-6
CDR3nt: TGTGCCAGCAGCCACGGAAGAGGTGGGGCCAACGTCCTGACTTTC
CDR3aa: CASSHGRGGANVLTF

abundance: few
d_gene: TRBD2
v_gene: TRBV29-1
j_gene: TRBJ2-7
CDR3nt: TGCAGCGTCCAGGGACTAGCGGGAGATGAGCAGTACTTC
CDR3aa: CSVQGLAGDEQYF

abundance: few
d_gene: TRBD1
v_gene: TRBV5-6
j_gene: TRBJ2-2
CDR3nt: TGTGCCAGCAGCACCCCGGACAGGGGCACCGGGGAGCTGTTTTTT
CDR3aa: CASSTPDRGTGELFF

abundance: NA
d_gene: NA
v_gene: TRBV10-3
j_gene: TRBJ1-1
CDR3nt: TGTGCCATCAGTGAGACGGATTGGGAAACTGAAGCTTTCTTT
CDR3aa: CAISETDWETEAFF

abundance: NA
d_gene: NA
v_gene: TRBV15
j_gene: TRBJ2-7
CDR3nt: TGTGCCACCAGCAGTGGGAAACAGGGAAACTACGAGCAGTACTTC
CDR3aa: CATSSGKQGNYEQYF

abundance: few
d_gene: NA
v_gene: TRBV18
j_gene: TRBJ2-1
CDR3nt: TGTGCCAGCTCACCAATGGAGGGAAGAAATGAGCAGTTCTTC
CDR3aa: CASSPMEGRNEQFF